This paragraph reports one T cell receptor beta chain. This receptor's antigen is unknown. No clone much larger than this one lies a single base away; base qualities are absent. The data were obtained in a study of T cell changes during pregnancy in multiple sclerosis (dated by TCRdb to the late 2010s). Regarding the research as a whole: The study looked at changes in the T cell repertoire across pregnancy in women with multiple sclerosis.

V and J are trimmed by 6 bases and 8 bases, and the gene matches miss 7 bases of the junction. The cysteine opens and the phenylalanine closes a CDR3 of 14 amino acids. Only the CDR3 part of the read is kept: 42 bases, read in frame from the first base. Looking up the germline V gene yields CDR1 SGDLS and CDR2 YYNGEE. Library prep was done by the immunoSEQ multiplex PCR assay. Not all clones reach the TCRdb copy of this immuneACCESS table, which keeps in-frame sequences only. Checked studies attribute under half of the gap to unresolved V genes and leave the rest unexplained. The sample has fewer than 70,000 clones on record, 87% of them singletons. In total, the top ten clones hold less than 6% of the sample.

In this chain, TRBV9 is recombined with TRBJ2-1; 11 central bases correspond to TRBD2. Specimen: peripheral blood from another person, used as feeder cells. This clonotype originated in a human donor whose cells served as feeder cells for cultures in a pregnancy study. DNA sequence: TGTGCCAGCACCCTAGCGGGAGGTCGGGATGAGCAGTTCTTC. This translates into CASTLAGGRDEQFF.